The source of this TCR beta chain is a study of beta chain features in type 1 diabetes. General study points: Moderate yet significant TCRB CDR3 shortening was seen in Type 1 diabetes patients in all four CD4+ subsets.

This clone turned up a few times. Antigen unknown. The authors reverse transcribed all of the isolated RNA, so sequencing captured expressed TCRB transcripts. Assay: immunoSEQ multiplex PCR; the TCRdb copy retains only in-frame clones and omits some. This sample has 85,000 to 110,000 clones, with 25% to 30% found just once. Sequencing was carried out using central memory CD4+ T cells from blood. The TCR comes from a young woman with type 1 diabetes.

CDR3 sequence (DNA): TGCAGCGTTGGCGACAGGGGAAATGGCTACACCTTC. It is translated as CSVGDRGNGYTF. The gene calls are TRBV29-1 and TRBJ1-2, with TRBD1 identical over 8 bases. This CDR3 comprises 12 residues. Germline loops: CDR1 SQVTM, CDR2 ANQGSEA. V was pared by 4 bases and J by 6 bases, with 4 bases of the junction left unmatched.